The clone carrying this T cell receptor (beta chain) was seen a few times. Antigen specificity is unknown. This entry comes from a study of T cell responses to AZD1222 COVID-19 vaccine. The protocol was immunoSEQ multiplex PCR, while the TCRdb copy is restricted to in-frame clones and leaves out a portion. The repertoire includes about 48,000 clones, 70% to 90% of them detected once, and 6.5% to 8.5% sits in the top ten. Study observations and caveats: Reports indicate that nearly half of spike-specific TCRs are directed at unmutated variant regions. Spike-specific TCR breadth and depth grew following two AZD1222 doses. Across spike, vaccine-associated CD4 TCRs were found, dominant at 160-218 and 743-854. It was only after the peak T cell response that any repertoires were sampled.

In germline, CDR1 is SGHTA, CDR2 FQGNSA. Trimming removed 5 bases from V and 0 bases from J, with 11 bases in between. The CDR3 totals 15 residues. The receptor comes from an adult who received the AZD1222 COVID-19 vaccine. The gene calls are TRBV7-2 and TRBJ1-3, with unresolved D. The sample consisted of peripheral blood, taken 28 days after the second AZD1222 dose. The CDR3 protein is CASSVGRTSGNTIYF. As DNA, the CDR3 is TGTGCCAGCAGCGTCGGACGGACCTCTGGAAACACCATATATTTT. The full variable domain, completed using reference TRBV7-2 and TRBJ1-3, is GAGVSQSPSNKVTEKGKDVELRCDPISGHTALYWYRQSLGQGLEFLIYFQGNSAPDKSGLPSDRFSAERTGGSVSTLTIQRTQQEDSAVYLCASSVGRTSGNTIYFGEGSWLTVV.